Listed below are T cell receptor beta chains from one sample, sequenced in a study of OX40 agonist ivuxolimab in advanced cancers. Clones were read by immunoSEQ multiplex PCR, and TCRdb kept only the in-frame ones, dropping some. The table includes tens of thousands of clones, about 80% detected once. Sequencing used CD4+ or CD8+ T cells sorted from blood, obtained in a trial of the OX40 agonist ivuxolimab. These receptor sequences come from an adult with an advanced solid tumor such as melanoma, head and neck, liver or kidney cancer. Both conserved end residues are part of each CDR3. Each record gives: J gene, V gene, clone size, D gene, CDR3 DNA, CDR3 protein. A D gene is named only where the DNA matches it firmly. Some rows mark clone size as missing; the rest say once, few, many or name a class of expanded clone.

TRBJ1-6 | TRBV5-6 | . | . | TGTGCCAGCAGCCCAGGGACCTATAATTCACCCCTCCACTTT | CASSPGTYNSPLHF
TRBJ1-6 | TRBV5-4 | . | TRBD1 | TGTGCCAGCATCGAGACAGGGCCCAATTCACCCCTCCACTTT | CASIETGPNSPLHF
TRBJ1-2 | TRBV6-1 | . | . | TGTGCCAGCAGTGGGTGGGGTCCCCTCTATGGCTACACCTTC | CASSGWGPLYGYTF
TRBJ1-5 | TRBV10-1 | . | . | TGCGCCAGCAGCGGAGGGGCCCATCAGCCCCAGCATTTT | CASSGGAHQPQHF
TRBJ2-7 | TRBV27 | . | . | TGTGCCAGCAGTTTATCTTCCCGCTACTACGAGCAGTACTTC | CASSLSSRYYEQYF
TRBJ2-7 | TRBV28 | . | . | TGTGCCAGCAGTTTATGGGGAAACCCGTCCTACGAGCAGTACTTC | CASSLWGNPSYEQYF
TRBJ2-3 | TRBV5-1 | . | TRBD1 | TGCGCCAGCAGCCGGACCGGGACAGGCGGGGCAGATACGCAGTATTTT | CASSRTGTGGADTQYF
TRBJ2-1 | TRBV19 | . | . | TGTGCCAGTAGTATTGGGGGGACCTACAATGAGCAGTTCTTC | CASSIGGTYNEQFF
TRBJ1-2 | TRBV11-2 | medium-sized | . | TGTGCCAGCAGCTTAGGCACCTATGGCTACACCTTC | CASSLGTYGYTF
TRBJ1-6 | TRBV27 | . | TRBD1 | TGTGCCAGCACGGGGACAGGGATCCTTAATTCACCCCTCCACTTT | CASTGTGILNSPLHF
TRBJ1-2 | TRBV9 | few | . | TGTGCCAGCAGCGTCTCAGGGGATATCTCTGGCTACACCTTC | CASSVSGDISGYTF
TRBJ1-1 | TRBV19 | . | . | TGTGCCAGTAGTACTAGTTTTAACACTGAAGCTTTCTTT | CASSTSFNTEAFF
TRBJ2-1 | TRBV5-1 | . | . | TGCGCCAGCAGCTTGGTCGGGGGTTCGTTCTTC | CASSLVGGSFF
TRBJ2-1 | TRBV5-6 | . | . | TGTGCCAGCAGCTTCCGGCGGGGAGCTAATGAGCAGTTCTTC | CASSFRRGANEQFF
TRBJ2-7 | TRBV30 | . | . | TGTGCCTGGAGCAGCCCGCCGGGGTCACTGGGCACCTACGAGCAGTACTTC | CAWSSPPGSLGTYEQYF
TRBJ1-4 | TRBV6-6 | . | . | TGTGCCAGCAGGGACTCCGGGGGAAAACTGTTTTTT | CASRDSGGKLFF
TRBJ2-3 | TRBV27 | . | . | TGTGCCAGCAGTTTTCTGAGGGCCGAGACAGATACGCAGTATTTT | CASSFLRAETDTQYF
TRBJ2-7 | TRBV30 | . | TRBD1 | TGTGCCTGGGCACAGGGGTACGAGCAGCACTTC | CAWAQGYEQHF
TRBJ1-1 | TRBV4-3 | few | . | TGCGCCAGCAGCCAAGATTCCGGGGGAAACACTGAAGCTTTCTTT | CASSQDSGGNTEAFF
TRBJ1-2 | TRBV13 | . | . | TGTGCCAGCAGCCGGAATGGAGGGGATGGCTACACCTTC | CASSRNGGDGYTF
TRBJ1-4 | TRBV7-3 | . | TRBD1 | TGTGCCAACCCGGGACAGGGGTATGAAAAACTGTTTTTT | CANPGQGYEKLFF
TRBJ1-1 | TRBV6-9 | few | . | TGTGCCAGCAGTGAATTTGGGGATGGGAGCACTGAAGCTTTCTTT | CASSEFGDGSTEAFF
TRBJ2-7 | TRBV28 | once | . | TGTGCCAGCAGTCCTGGGACGACCTACGAGCAGTACTTC | CASSPGTTYEQYF
TRBJ2-7 | TRBV5-6 | . | . | TGTGCCAGCAGCCCACCGGGGAGCGGCTACGAGCAGTACTTC | CASSPPGSGYEQYF